This TCR beta chain was obtained from a study of cytomegalovirus exposure and HLA in healthy donors (dated 2017 in TCRdb). General notes on the study: According to an earlier analysis of around 600 of the donors, some 170 million T cells yielded over 100 million unique TCR beta sequences and 276 Gb of sequence data. Approximately 310 gigabases of sequencing data and 70 million to 100 million unique TCR sequences were included in an early release covering 550 to 800 HLA-typed donors. The genetic ancestry cluster associated with self-reported Caucasian donors included around four fifths of the 398 genotyped donors. The study aimed to test whether cataloging public T cell receptors could reveal signatures of past pathogen exposure. The study profiled the T cell repertoires of some 610 subjects by immunosequencing and related them to cytomegalovirus serostatus. Besides the first cohort of around 670 subjects, a separate validation cohort made up of some 110 different subjects was used. To predict cytomegalovirus infection status, the study brought together high-throughput TCR immunosequencing, statistical association of individual TCRs with disease status, and machine learning. A later analysis re-examined previously published TCR beta repertoires from roughly 720 donors and added high-resolution HLA genotyping to investigate patterns of TCR occurrence. In the later analysis, no new phenotypic data were used to find candidate immune exposures; instead, reliance was placed on TCR beta sequences and their occurrence across donors. An earlier analysis of around 640 of the donors used high-throughput TCR beta sequencing to judge whether each TCR beta V gene segment behaved as functional or pseudogenic. Donor age, sex, ethnicity and CMV serostatus were compiled together with the repertoire data. In a later genetic analysis, genome-wide SNP genotypes for 398 of the 666 donors were used, and that subset was treated as a discovery cohort. All discovery cohort repertoires had been generated using a single sequencing platform. Both class I and class II loci were covered by HLA typing, at four-digit resolution. Typing coverage differed by locus: A, B, C, DRB1 and DQB1 were typed in roughly 620-640 donors, DQA1 in about 500, DPA1 in around 580, and DPB1 in 450 to 480. A few DR-DQ haplotypes were treated as single units for association and clustering because of strong linkage in the cohort. Across around 400 genotyped donors of the cohort, an average of roughly 250,000 unique TCR beta nucleotide sequences per donor were sequenced, and 15% to 20% of those sequences were non-productive. General conclusions and limits of the study: In a later genetic analysis, a missense DCLRE1C variant was associated with V-gene and J-gene trimming of TCR beta chains, and the association was replicated in an independent cohort. According to a later analysis, most CMV-associated TCR beta chains appeared to be HLA-restricted, and the HLA associations seemed to be driven largely by CMV exposure. According to a later genetic analysis, donors in an Asian-associated ancestry cluster had fewer N-insertions in productive TCRs than the approximately 630-donor mean. A further reported finding was that TCR beta sequences accurately predicted the HLA-A and HLA-B alleles for most subjects in the first cohort. According to the authors, the approach could potentially be generalized to other disease states and immunological phenotypes. In a later analysis, TCR association rates were found to vary across HLA loci, with the most associated TCRs seen for DRB1 alleles and the fewest for HLA-C alleles. Correlated functional status among segregating V segments might reflect linkage disequilibrium, but an unknown experimental factor could not be ruled out. The study gave a list of 150 to 200 TCR beta chains associated with cytomegalovirus. When HLA alleles, especially DR and DQ, strongly co-occurred, TCR associations were difficult to assign to individual alleles. In vitro tests confirmed that a few of the cytomegalovirus-associated TCR beta chains recognize cytomegalovirus antigens. Some IMGT-functional V segments, including TRBV6-2 and TRBV6-3, could not be distinguished by the 87-base-pair reads and were therefore excluded. The classifier was reported to diagnose cytomegalovirus status with high specificity and sensitivity in both the original and validation cohorts. The presence/absence analyses assumed that sequencing depth was roughly uniform across donors, and that assumption may not be true. This cohort had only TCR beta chains sequenced, and the lack of alpha or paired-chain data limited which features could be detected. In a later analysis, HLA-associated TCR beta chains showed more clonal expansion and lower generation probabilities than non-associated chains that were equally common. Because HLA typing was missing for some donors at each locus, association tests included only the typed subset. A later analysis reported that several top co-occurrence clusters appeared linked to parvovirus B19, influenza, CMV and Epstein-Barr virus. A group of highly shared sequence variants was considered likely to be a technical artifact of the sequencing pipeline. Most TCR sequences were seen in very few donors, while some public TCRs were found in many individuals. An earlier analysis of 587 of the donors showed that most TCR beta V segments appeared in productive rearrangements either about 87% or about 30% of the time, which broadly matched IMGT annotations. CMV serostatus was the only immune exposure information available for the cohort. At a false discovery rate of 0.05, a later analysis linked some 17,000 TCR beta sequences to specific HLA alleles. Roughly 17 rarely observed V segments, including chromosome 9 orphons, were excluded from the earlier analysis of several hundred of the donors because counts were too low.

The receptor library was made with the immunoSEQ multiplex PCR assay. For the multiplex PCR, a mixture combining 60 forward primers for TCR Vbeta segments and 13 reverse primers for TCR Jbeta segments was used. Amplification of the CDR3 region of rearranged TCR beta genes was performed with a multiplex PCR assay on genomic DNA. On the Illumina HiSeq System, the amplified TCR beta libraries were sequenced as 87-base-pair reads. Turning to the authors' computational methods: In a later analysis, tens of millions of unique TCR beta chains were counted across the roughly 670 repertoires, and roughly 11 million of these chains were shared by at least two donors. A nearest-neighbor algorithm error-corrected the raw reads and collapsed the reads into unique sequences, merging closely related sequences to remove PCR and sequencing errors. To assign V, D and J gene segments, CDR3 sequences were aligned to IMGT reference sequences. For a sequence to be retained, at least a six-nucleotide match to both a V gene segment and a J gene segment was required. Rearrangements were classified as productive when the CDR3 lacked stop codons and remained in frame with V and J, and all other rearrangements were classified as non-productive. Following IMGT convention, CDR3 was defined as the stretch from the second conserved V-encoded cysteine up to the conserved J-encoded phenylalanine. Sequences without an unambiguous match to a single V gene segment were excluded from the earlier analysis of about 640 of the donors. In an earlier analysis of several hundred of the donors, V segments were called functional above 56.7% productive rearrangements and were called segregating when the between-donor standard deviation exceeded 5%. To diagnose cytomegalovirus status from the catalog of TCR beta chain sequences, a statistical classification framework was built. V and J gene assignment, in a later analysis, came from comparing TCR nucleotide sequences with IMGT/GENE-DB human TR gene sequences. The TCRdist pipeline was used in a later analysis to assign CDR3 sequences and most-parsimonious VDJ recombination scenarios. In a later analysis, every TCR beta chain was defined by the combination of its CDR3 amino acid sequence and its V-gene family, and reads without a unique V-gene family were dropped. A later analysis removed 500 to 600 highly shared, low-generation-probability nucleotide sequences to deal with suspected cross-contamination and a sequencing artifact. For each public chain, a later analysis derived a clonal expansion index from normalized ranks of inferred template counts within each repertoire. In a later analysis, generation probabilities were computed using a VDJ recombination model fitted to out-of-frame rearrangements, and the results were checked against IGoR. A later analysis scored TCR-TCR, TCR-HLA and TCR-CMV co-occurrence with hypergeometric tests, applying a repertoire-size bias correction to TCR pairs. To estimate false discovery rates, a later analysis permuted the HLA or CMV assignments 20 times. In a later analysis, co-occurring TCRs were grouped using DBSCAN, and TCRdist sequence similarity was added for clustering within HLA-allele-positive subsets. For co-occurrence clustering, repertoires with fewer than 30,000 or more than 120,000 public chains were excluded, along with five repertoires with anomalous nucleotide sharing. TCRdb limited this immuneACCESS table to in-frame rearrangements with V and J called. A share of clones is missing; checked studies link under half to unresolved V genes, and the rest is unexplained. For V, J and clone size, that table is used; D and trimming come from the DNA. This sample is represented by 150,000 to 200,000 clones; over 60% of them were singletons. The ten biggest clones cover approximately 6.3% of the sample.

The CDR3 holds 15 amino acids from the cysteine to the phenylalanine. Only CDR3 DNA remains: 45 bases, in frame from the first base. CDR1 and CDR2 were assigned from the germline V gene as SGHRS and YFSETQ. Trimming leaves V shorter by 3 bases and J shorter by 1 base, with the junction holding 6 bases beyond the gene matches. In total, approximately 610 healthy bone marrow donors made up the cohort. All cohort members were sampled while nominally healthy, although unrecorded immune exposures were likely present. The donor was CMV seropositive and belonged to the group of 250 to 350 seropositive cohort members. A peripheral blood sample was provided by each donor, and peripheral blood mononuclear cells were used for TCR beta sequencing. The Qiagen DNeasy Blood Extraction Kit was used to extract genomic DNA from the blood cell samples. To note about this clone: Its antigen target is currently unknown. No clone much larger than this one lies a single base away; base qualities are absent.

The V gene is TRBV5-1 and the J gene is TRBJ2-5, with 7 junctional bases fitting TRBD1. This clonotype originated in a man aged 35 to 55 in good health and CMV-seropositive. The sample was PBMCs. The sequenced DNA is TGCGCCAGCAGCTCCGACAGGGTCTTCCAAGAGACCCAGTACTTC. Its amino acids are CASSSDRVFQETQYF.